These 18 T cell receptor beta chains originate from one sample sequenced in a study of T cell repertoires in cytomegalovirus infection. Their antigen targets remain unknown. TCRdb independently ran MiXCR on the reads; one entry per CDR3 protein. The repertoire holds 150,000 or so distinct CDR3 sequences, less than 25% seen once, with roughly 25% in the top ten. This specimen was CD8+ T cells from cultured PBMCs, taken from culture after CMV antigen stimulation. These receptors came from a human donor in good health (CMV status not recorded). Some clones in this sample may be carry-over from other donors' samples.

The rearrangement links TRBV4-1 to TRBJ2-7, with D possibly matching TRBD1 (7 bases). The CDR3 consists of 15 residues. The V end was cut by 4 bases, the J end by 5 bases, with 18 bases between. Germline CDR1 MGHRA, CDR2 YSYEKL. Here the CDR3 reads CASSLRAGGSNEQYF. CDR3 coding DNA: TGCGCCAGCAGCCTACGGGCAGGGGGGTCCAACGAGCAGTACTTC.

The rearrangement joins TRBV7-2 to TRBJ2-3; TRBD1 might be the D (6 bases). The CDR3 loop spans 15 amino acids. Germline V gene lookup returns CDR1 SGHTA and CDR2 FQGNSA. V gave up 2 bases and J gave up 4 bases, with 13 bases separating them. DNA of the CDR3: TGTGCCAGCAGCTTAATCAGGGGACCCCCAGATACGCAGTATTTT. Translation gives CASSLIRGPPDTQYF.

This clonotype was recorded a few times. The chain uses TRBV7-9 and TRBJ1-1; TRBD1 aligns across 8 bases. The CDR3 is made up of 16 amino acids. V shed 2 bases, J shed 1 base, and the junction held 6 bases outside the gene matches. Germline-derived CDR1 and CDR2 are SEHNR and FQNEAQ (reference sequence). The CDR3 loop reads CASSLPQGAANTEAFF. In nucleotides, the CDR3 is TGTGCCAGCAGCTTACCCCAGGGGGCGGCGAACACTGAAGCTTTCTTT.

This clonotype was observed a few times. The chain couples TRBV7-9 to TRBJ2-5; 7 bases are shared with TRBD1. CDR3 length: 14 amino acids. Trimming at V came to 5 bases and at J to 3 bases, leaving 6 bases not matched to a gene. CDR1 is SEHNR and CDR2 is FQNEAQ in the germline V gene (reference sequence). CDR3 loop: CASSGQALKETQYF. The CDR3, as DNA: TGTGCCAGCAGCGGACAGGCGCTAAAAGAGACCCAGTACTTC. Based on the CDR3 plus reference TRBV7-9 and TRBJ2-5, the full variable domain is DTGVSQNPRHKITKRGQNVTFRCDPISEHNRLYWYRQTLGQGPEFLTYFQNEAQLEKSRLLSDRFSAERPKGSFSTLEIQRTEQGDSAMYLCASSGQALKETQYFGPGTRLLVL.

The CDR3 nucleotides are TGTGCCAGCGGGACGGGGACTAGCGGGGGGGACCAGTTCTTC. This sequence encodes CASGTGTSGGDQFF. The V call is TRBV25-1, the J call TRBJ2-1; 16 nucleotides line up with TRBD2. With 8 bases clipped from V and 13 bases from J, the junction kept 8 bases outside the gene matches. CDR1 MGHDK and CDR2 SYGVNS come from the germline V gene. CDR3 length: 14 amino acids.

This clonotype was seen a handful of times. V is TRBV10-2 and J is TRBJ2-1, with 9 positions matching TRBD1. CDR1 is WSHSY, CDR2 SAAADI, per germline. Trimming took 4 bases from V and 3 from J; bases not matched to a gene: 4. The CDR3 has 15 amino acids. The CDR3 here is CASSGDRVNYNEQFF. DNA of the CDR3: TGCGCCAGCAGTGGGGACAGGGTAAACTACAATGAGCAGTTCTTC.

This clonotype has a handful of counts. The rearrangement joins TRBV11-1 to TRBJ2-7; TRBD2 agrees at 10 bases. The CDR3 loop spans 16 amino acids. Germline values: CDR1 SGHAT, CDR2 FQDESV (reference sequence). Unmatched junction bases numbered 7, after V lost 3 bases and J lost 2 bases. In DNA, the CDR3 is TGTGCCAGCAGCTTTTCCGGGACTAGCGCGACCTACGAGCAGTACTTC. Translating gives CASSFSGTSATYEQYF. The variable domain in full, completed from reference TRBV11-1 and TRBJ2-7, reads EAEVAQSPRYKITEKSQAVAFWCDPISGHATLYWYRQILGQGPELLVQFQDESVVDDSQLPKDRFSAERLKGVDSTLKIQPAELGDSAMYLCASSFSGTSATYEQYFGPGTRLTVT.

The rearrangement joins TRBV7-8 to TRBJ1-4, with D unclear. Germline loops: CDR1 SGHVS, CDR2 FQNEAQ. The CDR3 is 13 amino acids. V was pared by 1 base and J by 7 bases, with 7 bases between. CDR3 nucleotide sequence: TGTGCCAGCAGCTTAGATACGGGTGAAAAACTGTTTTTT. Residues: CASSLDTGEKLFF.

V gene TRBV27 combines with J gene TRBJ1-5; D gene uncertain. The CDR3 covers 17 residues. Deletions cut 7 bases from V and 2 bases from J, with 21 bases between. The V gene's germline CDR1 is MNHEY and CDR2 SMNVEV (reference sequence). For the CDR3, the DNA is TGTGCCAGCAATCCCATAGGACTTATCGCGGGCAATCAGCCCCAGCATTTT. Protein sequence: CASNPIGLIAGNQPQHF.

This clonotype was seen a handful of times. The rearrangement joins TRBV6-2 or TRBV6-3 to TRBJ2-1; 7 nucleotides match TRBD1. Unmatched junction bases numbered 13, after V lost 0 bases and J lost 5 bases. The germline CDR1 and CDR2 sequences are MNHEY and SVGEGT. The CDR3 totals 18 residues. Here the CDR3 DNA reads TGTGCCAGCAGTTACTCGAGCGTGAACAGGGGACCCAACAATGAGCAGTTCTTC. Protein: CASSYSSVNRGPNNEQFF.

This clonotype has a handful of counts. For the CDR3, the DNA is TGCGCCAGCAGCCGCGTTGAAAATCAGCCCCAGCATTTT. Residues: CASSRVENQPQHF. The chain combines TRBV4-1 with TRBJ1-5; D is uncertain. This CDR3 is 13 amino acids long. Germline CDR1 and CDR2: MGHRA and YSYEKL. V lost 4 bases to trimming and J lost 4 bases, with 8 bases between them.

The rearrangement links TRBV7-9 to TRBJ2-3, with 14 bases identical to TRBD2. The CDR3 totals 15 residues. The J segment lost 6 bases and the V segment lost 4 bases, leaving 3 bases of the junction unmatched. CDR1 and CDR2 from the germline V gene are SEHNR and FQNEAQ (reference sequence). The CDR3 nucleotides are TGTGCCAGCAGCTCGGGACTAGCGGGGGACGATACGCAGTATTTT. Encoded protein: CASSSGLAGDDTQYF. The entire variable domain, with the rest obtained from reference TRBV7-9 and TRBJ2-3, is as follows: DTGVSQNPRHKITKRGQNVTFRCDPISEHNRLYWYRQTLGQGPEFLTYFQNEAQLEKSRLLSDRFSAERPKGSFSTLEIQRTEQGDSAMYLCASSSGLAGDDTQYFGPGTRLTVL.

This clonotype was observed once. The chain recombines TRBV19 with TRBJ2-1; D is uncertain. The V and J ends lost 0 bases and 0 bases respectively, with 12 bases between them. CDR1 and CDR2 from the germline V gene are LNHDA and SQIVND (reference sequence). This CDR3 contains 17 residues. The CDR3 DNA follows: TGTGCCAGTAGTATAGATTCGGGCTTCAACTCCTACAATGAGCAGTTCTTC. It translates to CASSIDSGFNSYNEQFF.

This clonotype came up many times. V is TRBV6-5 and J is TRBJ1-2; weak D call: TRBD1 (5 bases). Germline CDR1 is MNHEY and CDR2 is SVGAGI. This CDR3 is built from 17 residues. Trimming pared 6 bases from V and 4 bases from J, leaving 24 bases between. The CDR3 here is CASSLRYRDQSRYGYTF. The CDR3 coding sequence is TGTGCCAGCAGCCTACGGTACCGGGACCAATCTCGCTATGGCTACACCTTC.

This clonotype was found a few times. This sequence joins TRBV11-2 and TRBJ1-1; D remains ambiguous. V lost 1 base, J lost 6 bases, and 12 bases lay in between. The CDR3 extends over 14 amino acids. From germline, CDR1 is SGHAT and CDR2 FQNNGV. CDR3 sequence: CASSLGGQASEAFF. The CDR3 DNA is TGTGCCAGCAGCTTAGGTGGGCAGGCTTCTGAAGCTTTCTTT.

This clonotype was seen only a few times. The rearrangement joins TRBV6-1 to TRBJ1-2; D not certain. There are 16 residues in the CDR3. Germline values: CDR1 MNHNS, CDR2 SASEGT. The V and J ends lost 0 bases and 6 bases respectively, with 17 bases between them. Written as DNA, the CDR3 is TGTGCCAGCAGTGAAGCGCCACGACCATCGGGCGATGGCTACACCTTC. Translation gives CASSEAPRPSGDGYTF.

The rearrangement joins TRBV6-2 or TRBV6-3 to TRBJ2-3, with 7 bases identical to TRBD2. Germline trimming cut 6 bases from V and 5 bases from J; bases unmatched to any gene: 14. Per the germline V gene, CDR1 is MNHEY and CDR2 is SVGEGT. This CDR3 spans 16 amino acids. CDR3 bases: TGTGCCAGCAGAATAGAGACTAGCAGAATAGAAGATACGCAGTATTTT. Its protein is CASRIETSRIEDTQYF.

The chain couples TRBV27 to TRBJ2-7; 10 bases match TRBD1. The CDR3 is 13 residues long. Germline V gives CDR1 MNHEY, CDR2 SMNVEV (reference sequence). V shed 8 bases and J 7 bases; nucleotides not matched to a gene: 8. The DNA for the CDR3 is TGTGCCAGCCAAAGACAGGGGGCGCAAGAGCAGTACTTC. Encoded protein: CASQRQGAQEQYF.